This TCR beta chain derives from a study of T cells in Graves' hyperthyroidism and ophthalmopathy. Study overall: Upon initial diagnosis and before any treatment, peripheral blood was collected.

Per germline, CDR1 SEHNR and CDR2 FQNEAQ (reference sequence). The V gene lost 1 base and the J gene lost 10 bases, with 14 bases spanning the gap. CDR3 length equals 14 residues. Amplification targeted TCR beta CDR3 regions from RNA transcripts. RT-PCR in the first round (using the HTBI primer set) targeted the TCR CDR3. TCRdb reanalysed the multiplex PCR reads using MiXCR and keeps one entry per CDR3 protein. Counted here are some 490,000 distinct CDR3 sequences, around a fifth occurring once; the ten biggest clones make up 45% to 50%. The cohort's ophthalmopathy patients, a group with duration under 3 months, had a Clinical Activity Score of at least 3 and a NOSPECS grade of at least 4. On the basis of clinical symptoms, serum thyroxine and TRAb, thyroid ultrasound and orbital computed tomography, diagnoses were made.

V and J are TRBV7-9 and TRBJ2-1, with TRBD2 as a possible D gene (6 bases). The clonotype was recovered from a woman in her seventies with Graves' ophthalmopathy. Sequenced: blood. For the CDR3, the DNA is TGTGCCAGCAGCTTAGACCTGCGGGGTGAGGAGCAGTTCTTC. Protein product: CASSLDLRGEEQFF. The whole variable domain, remainder taken from reference TRBV7-9 and TRBJ2-1, is DTGVSQNPRHKITKRGQNVTFRCDPISEHNRLYWYRQTLGQGPEFLTYFQNEAQLEKSRLLSDRFSAERPKGSFSTLEIQRTEQGDSAMYLCASSLDLRGEEQFFGPGTRLTVL.